This TCR beta chain comes out of a study of shared clonotypes between healthy human individuals. Naive CD8 cells lacked CD45RO, underwent positive selection for CCR7 and left out terminally differentiated effector memory CD45RA+ cells. Here immunoSEQ multiplex PCR was the method, and the copy in TCRdb shows in-frame clones only, minus some. The repertoire has approximately 650,000 clones, around 95% of them found once; the top ten carry 0.085% to 0.11%. The CDR3 is 16 amino acids. Trimming removed 1 base from V and 3 bases from J, with 12 bases in between. The germline V gene has CDR1 MGHRA and CDR2 YSYEKL.

This TCR was sampled from a woman aged 25-40 years in good health. This chain links TRBV4-1 with TRBJ2-2; either TRBD1 or TRBD2 may fit D (5 bases each). Sequencing used naive CD8+ T cells sorted from blood. Here the CDR3 DNA reads TGCGCCAGCAGCCAAGGGGGGAGCGGATACACCGGGGAGCTGTTTTTT. This translates into CASSQGGSGYTGELFF.